The present T cell receptor (beta chain) was sequenced within a study of shared clonotypes between healthy human individuals. At the level of the study: Per-donor plates numbered three CD4 naive, three CD4 memory, two CD8 naive and one CD8 memory. Study results and limitations: Specimens sampled were limited to blood, with tissue repertoires likely differing. Shared clonotypes: roughly 4.7% naive CD4, approximately 3.4% naive CD8, roughly 2.4% memory CD4, under 0.5% memory CD8.

This CDR3 comprises 16 residues. From germline, CDR1 is SGHTA and CDR2 FQGNSA. V lost 6 bases and J 0 bases, leaving 15 bases between the germline ends. CD8 cells regarded as naive lacked CD45RO, were positively chosen for CCR7, and omitted terminally differentiated effector memory CD45RA+ cells. This was a deep-level run. Only in-frame clones appear in the TCRdb table, and some are missing; sequencing was by immunoSEQ multiplex PCR. The sample has just over 2,000,000 clones, about 95% seen once; the top ten hold more than 0.95%. A note on this clone: Its cognate antigen is unknown.

The chain couples TRBV7-2 to TRBJ2-1; tentative D call: TRBD2 (6 bases). Sequencing was performed on naive CD8+ T cells sorted from blood. The sequence derives from a man between 18 and 29 years old in good health. The CDR3 DNA follows: TGTGCCAGCAGACCGATAGCGGAGAGCTCCTACAATGAGCAGTTCTTC. It specifies CASRPIAESSYNEQFF.